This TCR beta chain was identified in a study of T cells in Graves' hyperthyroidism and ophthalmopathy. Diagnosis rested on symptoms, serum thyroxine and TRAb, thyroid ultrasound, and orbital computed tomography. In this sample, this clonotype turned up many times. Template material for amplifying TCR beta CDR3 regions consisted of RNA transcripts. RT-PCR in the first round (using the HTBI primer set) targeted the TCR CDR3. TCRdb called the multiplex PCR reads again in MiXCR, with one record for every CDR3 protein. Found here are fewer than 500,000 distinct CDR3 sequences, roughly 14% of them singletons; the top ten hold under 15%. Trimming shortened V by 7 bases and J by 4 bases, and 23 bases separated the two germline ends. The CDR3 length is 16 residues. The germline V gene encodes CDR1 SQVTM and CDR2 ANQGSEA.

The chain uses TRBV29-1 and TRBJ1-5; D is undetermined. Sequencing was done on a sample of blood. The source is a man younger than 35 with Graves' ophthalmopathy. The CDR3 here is CSAYARPDNGNQPQHF. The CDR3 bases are TGCAGCGCTTACGCGAGACCAGACAACGGGAATCAGCCCCAGCATTTT.